A few counts support the clone carrying this TCR beta chain. What it binds is not known. Treatment noted: roughly 10-day PBMC culture with coronavirus spike peptide pools or control peptides (ViraFEST assay). PCR-confirmed positives ranged from March to December 2020, preceding US Alpha, Beta and Delta variants. This sample is part of a study of vaccination and CD4 T cells after COVID-19. Oncomine TCR Beta short-read sequencing was applied to DNA from cultured CD4+ T cells. TCRdb ran MiXCR on the PCR reads and lists one entry per CDR3 protein. In the table there are about 15,000 distinct CDR3 sequences, about half of which are singletons. There are 15 residues in the CDR3. The germline V gene has CDR1 MNHEY and CDR2 SMNVEV (reference sequence). Trimming at V came to 0 bases and at J to 6 bases, leaving 0 bases not matched to a gene.

This specimen consisted of cultured CD4+ T cells from blood, obtained after SARS-CoV-2 vaccination. This chain uses TRBV27 with TRBJ1-4, with 11 bases matching TRBD1. The source is a human donor with COVID-19. The DNA for the CDR3 is TGTGCCAGCAGTTTATCGGGACAGGGGGATGAAAAACTGTTTTTT. Amino acids: CASSLSGQGDEKLFF.